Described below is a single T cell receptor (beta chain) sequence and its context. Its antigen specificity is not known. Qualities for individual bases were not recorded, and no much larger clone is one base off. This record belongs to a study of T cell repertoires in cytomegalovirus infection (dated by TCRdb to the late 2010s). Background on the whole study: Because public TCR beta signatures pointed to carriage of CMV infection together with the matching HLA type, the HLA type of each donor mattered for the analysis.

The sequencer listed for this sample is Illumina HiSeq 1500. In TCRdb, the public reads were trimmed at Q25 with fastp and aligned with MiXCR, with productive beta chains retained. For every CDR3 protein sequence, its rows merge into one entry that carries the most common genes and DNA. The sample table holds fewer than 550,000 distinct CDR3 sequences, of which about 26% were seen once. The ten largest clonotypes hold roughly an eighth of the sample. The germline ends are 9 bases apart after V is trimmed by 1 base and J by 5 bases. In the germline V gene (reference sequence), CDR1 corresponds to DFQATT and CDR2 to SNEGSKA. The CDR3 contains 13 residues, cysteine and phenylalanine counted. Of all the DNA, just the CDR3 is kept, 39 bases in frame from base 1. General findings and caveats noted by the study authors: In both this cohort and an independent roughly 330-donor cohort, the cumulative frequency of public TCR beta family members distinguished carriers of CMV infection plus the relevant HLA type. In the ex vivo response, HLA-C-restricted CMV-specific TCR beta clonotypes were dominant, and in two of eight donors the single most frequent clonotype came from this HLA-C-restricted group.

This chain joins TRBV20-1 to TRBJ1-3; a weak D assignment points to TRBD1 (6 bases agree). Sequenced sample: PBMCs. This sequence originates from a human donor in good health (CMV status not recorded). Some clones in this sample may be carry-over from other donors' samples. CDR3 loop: CSARVTGRNTIYF. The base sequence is TGCAGTGCTAGAGTTACAGGGAGAAACACCATATATTTT.